This T cell receptor beta chain came from a study of monozygotic twins with inflammatory bowel disease. Germline-derived CDR1 and CDR2 are MGHDK and SYGVNS. The CDR3 length is 14 residues. TCRdb reprocessed the 5' RACE reads; each CDR3 protein has one entry and no DNA is given. The sample data list just over 300,000 distinct CDR3 sequences. Sample: blood. V is TRBV25-1 and J is TRBJ2-7; TCRdb designates TRBD1, a call that cannot be tested without DNA. The source is a human donor with ulcerative colitis or Crohn's disease, or a healthy co-twin of an affected twin (not recorded which). This chain's CDR3 is CASSGGTALYEQYF.